The 20 T cell receptor beta chains presented below share a single source sample, sequenced in a study of CD8 T cells in Susac syndrome. cDNA came from about 0.5 to 1 ug RNA primed by random hexamers. TCRdb redid the calling of the immunoSEQ multiplex PCR reads with MiXCR, one entry per CDR3 protein. The sample includes 120,000 to 150,000 distinct CDR3 sequences, 85% to 95% seen only once; the top ten take over 0.1%. The sample was CD4+ T cells from PBMCs. The receptors were sampled from a human donor with multiple sclerosis.

This sequence joins TRBV20-1 and TRBJ1-1, with D uncertain. Germline assignment: CDR1 DFQATT and CDR2 SNEGSKA (reference sequence). CDR3 size: 13 residues. V dropped 0 bases and J dropped 10 bases, with 15 bases sitting between them. The chain's CDR3 is CSARDGGSIGAFF. In nucleotides, the CDR3 is TGCAGTGCTAGAGATGGAGGGTCGATCGGAGCTTTCTTT.

This rearrangement joins TRBV27 to TRBJ2-7, with D perhaps TRBD2 (6 bases). Between the trimmed V and J ends, which lost 8 bases and 0 bases, there was a span of 11 bases. CDR3 size: 13 residues. Looked up from germline, CDR1 is MNHEY and CDR2 is SMNVEV (reference sequence). The CDR3 nucleotides read TGTGCCAGCGGGAGTAGCGGCTCCTACGAGCAGTACTTC. Translation gives CASGSSGSYEQYF.

The rearrangement uses TRBV27 and TRBJ2-6; possibly TRBD1 for D (5 bases). V shed 5 bases and J shed 0 bases, with 11 bases lying between them. Germline loops: CDR1 MNHEY, CDR2 SMNVEV (reference sequence). The CDR3 consists of 16 residues. The CDR3 spells CASSPRQISGANVLTF. CDR3 DNA sequence: TGTGCCAGCAGTCCGAGACAGATCTCTGGGGCCAACGTCCTGACTTTC. The whole variable domain, remainder taken from reference TRBV27 and TRBJ2-6, is EAQVTQNPRYLITVTGKKLTVTCSQNMNHEYMSWYRQDPGLGLRQIYYSMNVEVTDKGDVPEGYKVSRKEKRNFPLILESPSPNQTSLYFCASSPRQISGANVLTFGAGSRLTVL.

The chain is built from TRBV29-1 and TRBJ2-7; no definite D call. Trimming removed 1 base from V and 0 bases from J, with 7 bases in between. The germline V gene has CDR1 SQVTM and CDR2 ANQGSEA. The CDR3 is 13 amino acids. Written as DNA, the CDR3 is TGCAGCGTTGAAGCCAAGAACTCCTACGAGCAGTACTTC. Protein sequence: CSVEAKNSYEQYF.

The V call is TRBV20-1, the J call TRBJ2-7; 10 positions agree with TRBD2. V lost 3 bases to trimming and J lost 2 bases; unmatched junction nucleotides: 4. This CDR3 has 14 residues. The germline CDR1 and CDR2 sequences are DFQATT and SNEGSKA (reference sequence). CDR3 coding DNA: TGCAGTGCTAGTATTCTAGCGGGAGCCTACGAGCAGTACTTC. This gives the protein CSASILAGAYEQYF.

The rearrangement joins TRBV18 to TRBJ1-5; D is perhaps TRBD1 (5 bases). The germline V and J ends were trimmed by 6 bases and 0 bases, with 12 bases remaining between them. The germline V gene encodes CDR1 KGHSH and CDR2 LQKENI. The CDR3 runs 15 residues. Here the CDR3 reads CASSLVGDSNQPQHF. The DNA for the CDR3 is TGTGCCAGCTCCCTGGTAGGGGATAGCAATCAGCCCCAGCATTTT.

V gene TRBV20-1 combines with J gene TRBJ1-2, with 8 bases identical to TRBD1. CDR3 length: 14 amino acids. Germline values: CDR1 DFQATT, CDR2 SNEGSKA (reference sequence). V trimming: 5 bases; J trimming: 3 bases; junction bases outside the gene matches: 8. CDR3 sequence (DNA): TGCAGTGCTGACACAGGGGGTATGGACTATGGCTACACCTTC. It yields the protein CSADTGGMDYGYTF.

This chain links TRBV28 with TRBJ1-5; possibly TRBD1 for D (5 bases). V gave up 7 bases and J gave up 2 bases, with 15 bases separating them. Germline-derived CDR1 and CDR2 are MDHEN and SYDVKM. The CDR3 sequence is 15 residues long. The CDR3 coding sequence is TGTGCCAGCAAAACCCGCCGCAGGGGCAATCAGCCCCAGCATTTT. Its protein is CASKTRRRGNQPQHF.

This clonotype was seen just once. This chain uses TRBV20-1 with TRBJ2-3; TRBD2 matches 10 bases. Per the germline V gene, CDR1 is DFQATT and CDR2 is SNEGSKA (reference sequence). The CDR3 has 15 amino acids. V shed 1 base, J shed 7 bases, and the junction held 8 bases outside the gene matches. CDR3 residues: CSARGLAGLPHTQYF. The CDR3 bases are TGCAGTGCTAGAGGACTAGCGGGCCTACCGCATACGCAGTATTTT.

The rearrangement uses TRBV28 and TRBJ1-4, with D tentatively TRBD1 (5 bases). This CDR3 comprises 16 residues. Germline V CDR1 and CDR2: MDHEN, SYDVKM. V lost 4 bases and J 8 bases, leaving 20 bases between the germline ends. Here the CDR3 reads CASSSPGAGTGEKLFF. The CDR3 coding sequence is TGTGCCAGCAGTTCCCCCGGGGCAGGGACGGGCGAAAAACTGTTTTTT.

The CDR3 spells CASSLYTGELFF. The CDR3 coding sequence is TGTGCCAGCAGTTTGTATACCGGGGAGCTGTTTTTT. V and J are TRBV12-3 or TRBV12-4 and TRBJ2-2; D not resolved. Trimming pared 3 bases from V and 5 bases from J, leaving 4 bases between. The CDR3 is made up of 12 amino acids.

This rearrangement joins TRBV9 to TRBJ2-2, with D possibly matching TRBD1 (5 bases). The V end was cut by 0 bases, the J end by 7 bases, with 7 bases between. Germline CDR1 and CDR2: SGDLS and YYNGEE. The CDR3 sequence is 13 residues long. The CDR3 DNA sequence: TGTGCCAGCAGCGTAGCAGGGTTCGGGGAGCTGTTTTTT. This translates into CASSVAGFGELFF. Together with reference TRBV9 and TRBJ2-2, the CDR3 gives the full variable domain: DSGVTQTPKHLITATGQRVTLRCSPRSGDLSVYWYQQSLDQGLQFLIQYYNGEERAKGNILERFSAQQFPDLHSELNLSSLELGDSALYFCASSVAGFGELFFGEGSRLTVL.

V usage is TRBV20-1 and J usage is TRBJ2-1; D perhaps matches TRBD2 (5 bases). From germline, CDR1 is DFQATT and CDR2 SNEGSKA (reference sequence). This CDR3 has 16 amino acids. Trimming took 6 bases from V and 0 from J, leaving 18 bases between them. The CDR3 sequence is CSALAYLESSYNEQFF. The CDR3 DNA reads TGCAGTGCCTTAGCGTATTTGGAGAGCTCCTACAATGAGCAGTTCTTC.

In this sample, this clonotype turned up a few times. This chain connects TRBV30 to TRBJ1-5; 8 bases align to TRBD1. The CDR3 is 13 amino acids. J gave up 4 bases and V 1 base, and 0 bases lay outside the gene matches. In germline, CDR1 is GTSNPN, CDR2 SVGIG (reference sequence). In DNA form, the CDR3 reads TGTGCCTGGAGTGGGACAGGGAATCAGCCCCAGCATTTT. Encoded protein: CAWSGTGNQPQHF.

The rearrangement links TRBV9 to TRBJ2-5; D ambiguous. The CDR3 is 13 amino acids. Germline V gene sequence: CDR1 SGDLS, CDR2 YYNGEE. Trimming cost V 4 bases and J 1 base, with 8 bases left between them. CDR3 coding DNA: TGTGCCAGCAGCACAGCCGGCCAAGAGACCCAGTACTTC. Translation gives CASSTAGQETQYF.

This clonotype appeared once. The chain employs TRBV7-9 and TRBJ2-6; possibly TRBD2 for D (5 bases). This CDR3 has 18 residues. V was pared by 10 bases and J by 1 base, with 23 bases between. CDR1 and CDR2 (germline): SEHNR, FQNEAQ (reference sequence). The CDR3 coding sequence is TGTGCCACCCTCAGAGGGAACTATGGTACGTCTGGGGCCAACGTCCTGACTTTC. It yields the protein CATLRGNYGTSGANVLTF.

The V call is TRBV9, the J call TRBJ2-3; D could derive from TRBD1 or TRBD2 (6 bases each). The CDR3 has 20 amino acids. V was pared by 3 bases and J by 2 bases, with 28 bases between. CDR1 is SGDLS and CDR2 is YYNGEE in the germline V gene. CDR3 amino acids: CASSASLGGRRILNTDTQYF. The CDR3 nucleotides read TGTGCCAGCAGCGCTTCACTAGGGGGGCGACGAATTTTGAACACAGATACGCAGTATTTT.

CDR3 nucleotides: TGTGCCAGCAGCGCAACGGGAAGCAATCAGCCCCAGCATTTT. This gives the protein CASSATGSNQPQHF. The genes are TRBV9 and TRBJ1-5; D unclear. Deletions cut 3 bases from V and 1 base from J, with 8 bases between. This CDR3 is built from 14 residues. CDR1 is SGDLS and CDR2 is YYNGEE in the germline V gene.

The chain has TRBV3-1 and TRBJ2-7, with D possibly matching TRBD2 (6 bases). The CDR3 consists of 18 residues. Germline V gene data show CDR1 as LGHDT and CDR2 as YNNKEL (reference sequence). The V end was cut by 0 bases, the J end by 0 bases, with 18 bases between. The CDR3 nucleotides read TGTGCCAGCAGCCAAGATCCTAGGAGGGCAATAAGCTCCTACGAGCAGTACTTC. Amino acids: CASSQDPRRAISSYEQYF.

The V gene is TRBV7-9, the J gene TRBJ2-1, with 10 bases identical to TRBD1. The CDR3 is made up of 16 amino acids. J lost 0 bases, V lost 5 bases, and 4 bases had no gene match. CDR1 SEHNR and CDR2 FQNEAQ come from the germline V gene (reference sequence). CDR3: CASSLGDRGSYNEQFF. Here the CDR3 DNA reads TGTGCCAGCAGCCTAGGGGACAGGGGCTCCTACAATGAGCAGTTCTTC. Full variable domain (remainder filled in from reference TRBV7-9 and TRBJ2-1): DTGVSQNPRHKITKRGQNVTFRCDPISEHNRLYWYRQTLGQGPEFLTYFQNEAQLEKSRLLSDRFSAERPKGSFSTLEIQRTEQGDSAMYLCASSLGDRGSYNEQFFGPGTRLTVL.